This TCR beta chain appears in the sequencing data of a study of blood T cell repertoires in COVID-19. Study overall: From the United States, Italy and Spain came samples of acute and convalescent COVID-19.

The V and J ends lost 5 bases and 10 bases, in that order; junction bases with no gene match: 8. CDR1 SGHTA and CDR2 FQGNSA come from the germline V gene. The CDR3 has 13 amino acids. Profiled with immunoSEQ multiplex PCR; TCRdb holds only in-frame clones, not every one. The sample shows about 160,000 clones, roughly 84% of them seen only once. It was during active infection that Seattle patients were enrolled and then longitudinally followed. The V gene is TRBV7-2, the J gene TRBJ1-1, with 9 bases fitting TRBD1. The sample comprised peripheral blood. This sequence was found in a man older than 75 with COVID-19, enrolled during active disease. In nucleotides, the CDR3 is TGTGCCAGCAGCACGGGACAGGGAATGCGAGCTTTCTTT. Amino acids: CASSTGQGMRAFF.